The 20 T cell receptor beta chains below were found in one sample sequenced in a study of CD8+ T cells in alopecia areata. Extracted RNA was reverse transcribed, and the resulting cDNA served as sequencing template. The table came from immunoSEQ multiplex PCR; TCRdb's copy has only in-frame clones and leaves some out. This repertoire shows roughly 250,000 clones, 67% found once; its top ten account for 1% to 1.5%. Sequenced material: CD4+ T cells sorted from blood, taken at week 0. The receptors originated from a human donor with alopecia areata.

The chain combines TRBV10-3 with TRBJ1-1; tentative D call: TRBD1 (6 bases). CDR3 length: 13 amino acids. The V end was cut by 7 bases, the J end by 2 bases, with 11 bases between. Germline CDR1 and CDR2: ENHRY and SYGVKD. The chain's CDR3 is CAINRQANTEAFF. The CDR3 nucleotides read TGTGCCATCAACAGACAGGCCAACACTGAAGCTTTCTTT.

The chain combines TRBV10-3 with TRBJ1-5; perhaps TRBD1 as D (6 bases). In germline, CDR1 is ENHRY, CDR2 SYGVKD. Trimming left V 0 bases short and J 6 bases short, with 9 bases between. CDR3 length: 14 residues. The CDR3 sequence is CAISESGGGQPQHF. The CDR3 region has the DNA TGTGCCATCAGTGAGTCGGGGGGCGGTCAGCCCCAGCATTTT.

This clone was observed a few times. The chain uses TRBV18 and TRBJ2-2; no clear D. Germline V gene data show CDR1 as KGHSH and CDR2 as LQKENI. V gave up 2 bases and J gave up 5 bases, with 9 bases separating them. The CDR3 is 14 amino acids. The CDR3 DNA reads TGTGCCAGCTCACCAGGGTTCGGGACCGGGGAGCTGTTTTTT. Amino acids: CASSPGFGTGELFF.

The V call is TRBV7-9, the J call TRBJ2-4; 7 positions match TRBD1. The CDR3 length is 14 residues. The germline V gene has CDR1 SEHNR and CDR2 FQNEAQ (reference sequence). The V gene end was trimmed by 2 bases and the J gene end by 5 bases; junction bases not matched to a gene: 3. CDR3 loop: CASSLLDRQNIQYF. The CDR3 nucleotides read TGTGCCAGCAGCTTATTGGACAGGCAAAACATTCAGTACTTC.

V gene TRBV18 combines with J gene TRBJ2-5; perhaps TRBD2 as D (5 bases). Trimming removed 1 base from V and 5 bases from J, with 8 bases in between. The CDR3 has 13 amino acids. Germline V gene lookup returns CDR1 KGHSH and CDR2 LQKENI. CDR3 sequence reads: CASSPLRVETQYF. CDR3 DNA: TGTGCCAGCTCACCACTGAGGGTGGAGACCCAGTACTTC.

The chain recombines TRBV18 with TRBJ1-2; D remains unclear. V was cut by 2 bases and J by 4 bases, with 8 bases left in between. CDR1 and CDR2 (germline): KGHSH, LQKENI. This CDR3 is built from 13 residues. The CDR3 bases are TGTGCCAGCTCACCAGAGAGCGGCTATGGCTACACCTTC. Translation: CASSPESGYGYTF.

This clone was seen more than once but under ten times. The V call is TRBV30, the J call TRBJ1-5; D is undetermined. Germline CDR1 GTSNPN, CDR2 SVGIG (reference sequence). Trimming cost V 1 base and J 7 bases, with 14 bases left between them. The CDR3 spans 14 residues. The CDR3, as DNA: TGTGCCTGGAGTGAAGGGTTAGGCGAGCAGCCCCAGCATTTT. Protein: CAWSEGLGEQPQHF.

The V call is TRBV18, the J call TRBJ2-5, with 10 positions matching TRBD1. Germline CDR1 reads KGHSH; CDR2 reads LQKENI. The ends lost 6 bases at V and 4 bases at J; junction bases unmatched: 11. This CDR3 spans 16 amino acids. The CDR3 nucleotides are TGTGCCAGCTCGCCATACGGGACAGGGGCCGGAGAGACCCAGTACTTC. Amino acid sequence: CASSPYGTGAGETQYF.

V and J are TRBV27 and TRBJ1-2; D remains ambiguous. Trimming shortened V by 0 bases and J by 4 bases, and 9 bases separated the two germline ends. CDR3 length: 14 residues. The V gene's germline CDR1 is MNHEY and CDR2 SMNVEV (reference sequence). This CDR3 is CASSLSVIGYGYTF. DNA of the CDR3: TGTGCCAGCAGTTTATCGGTTATAGGCTATGGCTACACCTTC.

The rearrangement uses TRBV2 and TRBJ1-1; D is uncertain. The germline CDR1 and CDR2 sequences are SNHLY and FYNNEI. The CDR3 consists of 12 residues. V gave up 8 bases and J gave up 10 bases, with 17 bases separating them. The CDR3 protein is CASYGTGYRAFF. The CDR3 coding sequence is TGTGCCAGCTATGGTACTGGATATCGAGCTTTCTTT.

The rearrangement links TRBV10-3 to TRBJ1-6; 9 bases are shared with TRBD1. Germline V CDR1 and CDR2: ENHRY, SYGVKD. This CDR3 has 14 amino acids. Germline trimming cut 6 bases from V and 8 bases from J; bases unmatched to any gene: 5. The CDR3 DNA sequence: TGTGCCATCAGCTTGACAGGGGGGGATTCACCCCTCCACTTT. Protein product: CAISLTGGDSPLHF.

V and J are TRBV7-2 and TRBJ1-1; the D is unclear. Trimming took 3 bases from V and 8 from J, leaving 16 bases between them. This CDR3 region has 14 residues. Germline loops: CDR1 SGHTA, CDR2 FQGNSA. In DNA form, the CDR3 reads TGTGCCAGCAGCTTTAATCTCTTTGGGTCGGAAGCTTTCTTT. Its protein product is CASSFNLFGSEAFF.

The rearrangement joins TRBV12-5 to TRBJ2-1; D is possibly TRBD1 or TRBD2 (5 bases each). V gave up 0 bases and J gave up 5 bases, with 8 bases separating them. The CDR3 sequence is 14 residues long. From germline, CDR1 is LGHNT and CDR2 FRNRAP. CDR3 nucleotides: TGTGCTAGTGGTTTGGTTGGGGACCACAATGAGCAGTTCTTC. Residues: CASGLVGDHNEQFF.

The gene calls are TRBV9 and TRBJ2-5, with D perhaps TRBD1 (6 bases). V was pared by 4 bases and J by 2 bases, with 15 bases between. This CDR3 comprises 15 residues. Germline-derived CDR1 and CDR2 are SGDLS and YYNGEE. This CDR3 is CASSPRGSDQETQYF. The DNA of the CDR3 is TGTGCCAGCAGCCCGAGGGGGAGCGATCAAGAGACCCAGTACTTC.

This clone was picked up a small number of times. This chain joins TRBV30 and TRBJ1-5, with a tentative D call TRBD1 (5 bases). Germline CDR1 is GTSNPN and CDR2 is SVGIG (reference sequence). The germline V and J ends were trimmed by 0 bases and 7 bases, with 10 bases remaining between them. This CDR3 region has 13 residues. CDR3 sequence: CAWSVSGTQPQHF. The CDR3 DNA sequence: TGTGCCTGGAGTGTGTCAGGGACCCAGCCCCAGCATTTT.

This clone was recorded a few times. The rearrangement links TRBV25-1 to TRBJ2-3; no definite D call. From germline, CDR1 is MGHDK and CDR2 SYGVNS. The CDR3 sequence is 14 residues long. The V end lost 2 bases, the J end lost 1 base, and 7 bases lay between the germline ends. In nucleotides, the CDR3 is TGTGCCAGCAGTGAAATGGTGGGCACAGATACGCAGTATTTT. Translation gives CASSEMVGTDTQYF. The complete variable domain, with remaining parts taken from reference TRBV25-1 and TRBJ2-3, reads EADIYQTPRYLVIGTGKKITLECSQTMGHDKMYWYQQDPGMELHLIHYSYGVNSTEKGDLSSESTVSRIRTEHFPLTLESARPSHTSQYLCASSEMVGTDTQYFGPGTRLTVL.

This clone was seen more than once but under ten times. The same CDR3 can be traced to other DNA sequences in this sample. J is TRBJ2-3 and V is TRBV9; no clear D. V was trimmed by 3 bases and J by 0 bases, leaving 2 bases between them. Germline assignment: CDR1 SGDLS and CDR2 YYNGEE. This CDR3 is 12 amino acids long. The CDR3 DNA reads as TGTGCCAGCAGCGGTAGCACAGATACGCAGTATTTT. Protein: CASSGSTDTQYF.

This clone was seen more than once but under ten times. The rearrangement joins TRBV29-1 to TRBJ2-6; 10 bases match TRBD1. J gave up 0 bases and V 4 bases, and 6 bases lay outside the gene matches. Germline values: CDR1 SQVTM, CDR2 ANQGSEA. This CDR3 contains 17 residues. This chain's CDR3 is CSVGWWTGGSGANVLTF. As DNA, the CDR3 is TGCAGCGTTGGTTGGTGGACAGGGGGCTCTGGGGCCAACGTCCTGACTTTC.

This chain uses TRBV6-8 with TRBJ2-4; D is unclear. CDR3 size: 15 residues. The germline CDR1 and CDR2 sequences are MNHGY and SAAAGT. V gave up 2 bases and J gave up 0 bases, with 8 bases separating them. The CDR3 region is CASSYQPVAKNIQYF. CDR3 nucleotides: TGTGCCAGCAGTTACCAGCCGGTAGCCAAAAACATTCAGTACTTC.

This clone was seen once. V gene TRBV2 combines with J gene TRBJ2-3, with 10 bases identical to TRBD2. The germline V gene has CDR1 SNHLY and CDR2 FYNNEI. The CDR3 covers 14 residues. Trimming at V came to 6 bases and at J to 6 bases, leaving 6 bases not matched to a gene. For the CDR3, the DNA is TGTGCCAGCAGAGCGGGGGGGCCCGTTGATACGCAGTATTTT. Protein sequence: CASRAGGPVDTQYF.